This TCR beta chain was sequenced for a study of regulatory T cells in long-lasting Graves disease. The study's findings and limits: Persistent disease showed a preference for TRBV28, TRBJ1-2 and TRBJ2-5. Lower TCR diversity characterized persistent Graves' patients relative to newly diagnosed patients.

Germline V gene lookup returns CDR1 DFQATT and CDR2 SNEGSKA (reference sequence). The V gene lost 3 bases and the J gene lost 9 bases, with 17 bases spanning the gap. The CDR3 sequence is 13 residues long. To make TCR beta libraries, researchers used iRepertoire HTBI primers and Arm-PCR of CDR3 regions. TCRdb recomputed calls from the multiplex PCR reads with MiXCR, one row per CDR3 protein. The sample records roughly 450,000 distinct CDR3 sequences, 23% being singletons. Concerning this clonotype itself: What it binds is unknown.

This sample's time point: persistent/refractory GD, antithyroid drugs over 5 years with positive TRAb. RNA isolated from PBMCs was used to make the TCR library. Enrollment of patients was through an endocrinology department in Xi'an, China. The clonotype originates from a female donor with Graves disease. Here the sequenced sample was peripheral blood mononuclear cells (PBMCs), taken when the disease was refractory, from a patient treated with antithyroid drugs. This sequence joins TRBV20-1 and TRBJ1-1, with D uncertain. CDR3 coding DNA: TGCAGTGCTAGCTTCGTCCTCCCTTCTAAAGCTTTCTTT. This sequence encodes CSASFVLPSKAFF.